The sequence of this T cell receptor (beta chain) was determined in a study of T cells in Graves' hyperthyroidism and ophthalmopathy (dated by TCRdb to the late 2010s). About the full investigation: Peripheral blood was collected at initial diagnosis, before any treatment. TCR Vbeta CDR3 sequencing of 120 to 150 peripheral blood samples (43 ophthalmopathy, some 75 hyperthyroidism and roughly 17 progressor patients) is reported in the paper. The 90 to 100 discovery patients were randomly divided into training and test sets at a 7:3 ratio. The study also compared thyroid tissue and blood T-cell repertoires from over 5 Graves' hyperthyroidism patients. Following sampling, methimazole starting at 30 mg daily was given to hyperthyroidism patients, and high-dose intravenous methylprednisolone was given to ophthalmopathy patients. Prospective prediction of ophthalmopathy was tested in an independent validation cohort of under 20 hyperthyroidism patients and 17 patients who later progressed to ophthalmopathy. A discovery cohort of roughly 100 patients, roughly 43 with Graves' ophthalmopathy and fewer than 65 with stable Graves' hyperthyroidism, was used to find distinguishing TCR V-J signatures. The full study reports these points: A model built on a 13 V-J signature distinguished ophthalmopathy from stable hyperthyroidism, reaching roughly 88% sensitivity and about 81% specificity in cross-validation and 80%/75% in testing. During validation, the model predicted progression to ophthalmopathy a median of approximately 6 months ahead of onset, with just under 71% sensitivity and 72% to 85% specificity. No statistical method was used to set the sample size in advance, and investigators knew the group allocation. Most expanded thyroid clonotypes (frequency above 0.001) were also detected in blood, suggesting blood repertoires may reflect thyroid immune responses.

V is cut back by 0 bases and J by 6 bases, with 12 bases in the junction unmatched. In the germline V gene, CDR1 corresponds to LGHNA and CDR2 to YNFKEQ. The CDR3 extends over 19 residues, inclusive of both ends. Solely the CDR3 DNA is kept, with 57 bases framed from the first base. Graves' hyperthyroidism was defined as stable when no progression to ophthalmopathy occurred over 18 months of follow-up. Hyperthyroidism patients were newly diagnosed, with disease duration under 2 months, and aged 18 to 65 years. Any patient with an uncontrolled infection, another autoimmune disease, pregnancy or lactation was excluded. Diagnoses were established on the basis of clinical symptoms, serum thyroxine and TRAb, thyroid ultrasound, and orbital computed tomography. Ficoll-Paque density gradient centrifugation was used to isolate PBMCs from 8 to 10 ml of fresh peripheral blood. Total RNA was extracted with Trizol reagent, and quality was checked on an Agilent 2100 Bioanalyzer.

Amplification of TCR beta CDR3 regions was carried out from RNA transcripts. A first-round RT-PCR of the TCR CDR3 used the HTBI primer set with the Qiagen OneStep RT-PCR kit. Libraries were constructed in a second round of multiplex PCR, after which size selection and purification were carried out. Sequencing of the libraries was done on an Illumina HiSeq2000 using paired-end 100 bp reads. The paper's processing steps were these. SOAPnuke was used to process the raw data, throwing out any read that contained adapters or uncalled bases, had a mean Phred below 15, or lacked an exact constant-primer or identifier match. COPE v1.2.5 was used to merge the high-quality paired reads, and each unique nucleotide sequence was defined as a clonotype. MiTCR v1.1 was used to align clonotypes to the IMGT TRBV, TRBD and TRBJ reference segments. The analysis was restricted to V-J combinations with a frequency above 0.0001, which together covered just over 99% of the repertoires. A TCS score was defined as the ratio of F50 (clonal expansion) to E x V (chaos), with BLOSUM62-based TCRdist applied between CDR3 peptides within each V-J. Welch's t-statistics and random forest reduced 500 to 550 V-J features to roughly 13, which were used in a naive Bayes classifier (R e1071). Through fastp at Q25 and MiXCR, TCRdb rebuilt clones from the public reads, retaining in-frame beta chains. Every distinct CDR3 protein forms one entry, paired with its most common genes and DNA. The V and J calls follow TCRdb's processing rather than the paper's. The sample includes around 500,000 distinct CDR3 sequences, with 12% to 15% observed a single time. The ten biggest clones cover around 14% of the sample.

As for this clonotype: There is no known antigen for this receptor. Since no conserved phenylalanine or tryptophan closes the CDR3, a read error is the likely cause.

The rearrangement joined TRBV4-2 to TRBJ2-2, and 11 bases in between align with TRBD2. The specimen was blood. This receptor was taken from a middle-aged woman with Graves' hyperthyroidism. The DNA sequence reads TGTGCCAGCAGCCAAGAGACTAGCGGGATTTCGGGCTATGCCGGGGAGCTGTTTTTA. This sequence encodes CASSQETSGISGYAGELFL.